A single T cell receptor (beta chain) is shown here with its context. Source study methods: The assay estimated nucleated cells by amplifying reference gene primers. TCRdb's table, derived via immunoSEQ multiplex PCR, lists solely in-frame clones and lacks some. The V and J calls and clone size are taken from that table; D and trimming were inferred from the DNA. The table records a few hundred thousand clones, 88% of them present only once. The data originate from a study of blood T cell repertoires in COVID-19. Turning to the study itself: Acute and convalescent COVID-19 samples came from the United States, Italy and Spain.

Germline loops: CDR1 SGDLS, CDR2 YYNGEE. The CDR3 is 17 amino acids. V was clipped by 0 bases and J by 1 base; unmatched bases: 6. Sequencing was performed on peripheral blood. This chain links TRBV9 with TRBJ1-4, with 7 bases aligning to TRBD1. This receptor was taken from a middle-aged woman who had recovered from COVID-19. In DNA form, the CDR3 reads TGTGCCAGCAGCGTAGGGGACAGCGGGGGAACTAATGAAAAACTGTTTTTT. Amino acids: CASSVGDSGGTNEKLFF. Complete variable domain (other parts from reference TRBV9 and TRBJ1-4): DSGVTQTPKHLITATGQRVTLRCSPRSGDLSVYWYQQSLDQGLQFLIQYYNGEERAKGNILERFSAQQFPDLHSELNLSSLELGDSALYFCASSVGDSGGTNEKLFFGSGTQLSVL.